A selection of T cell receptor beta chains follows, all from one sample in a study of shared clonotypes between healthy human individuals. Assay used: immunoSEQ multiplex PCR; TCRdb lists only in-frame clones, some missing. The data contain about 2.4 million clones, 80% to 95% of them singletons. The specimen was naive CD4+ T cells from PBMCs. Receptors were obtained from a man aged 18-30 years in good health. Some clones in this sample may be carry-over from other donors' samples. CDR3s include the opening cysteine and the closing phenylalanine or tryptophan. Fields, in order: J gene, V gene, D gene, clone size, CDR3 DNA, CDR3 protein. D genes are given only for firm matches. Size tells how often a clone was seen (once, few, many) or the class of an expanded clone, and some rows leave it out.

J: TRBJ2-5
V: TRBV9
D: TRBD2
size: -
DNA: TGTGCCAGCAGCCCTAGACTAGCGGGAGGAGAGACCCAGTACTTC
CDR3: CASSPRLAGGETQYF

J: TRBJ2-7
V: TRBV6-1
D: -
size: -
DNA: TGTGCCAGCAGTGAAGCCCCCGTCACAGGCGTCTACGAGCAGTACTTC
CDR3: CASSEAPVTGVYEQYF

J: TRBJ1-5
V: TRBV6-5
D: TRBD1
size: few
DNA: TGTGCCAGCAGTTCCCGGGGACAGGGAGCTTTTCAGCCCCAGCATTTT
CDR3: CASSSRGQGAFQPQHF

J: TRBJ2-5
V: TRBV5-1
D: TRBD2
size: -
DNA: TGCGCCAGCTCCGGACTAGCGGGGGAAGAGACCCAGTACTTC
CDR3: CASSGLAGEETQYF

J: TRBJ2-7
V: TRBV5-1
D: TRBD1
size: -
DNA: TGCGCCAGCAGCCCCCCGGGACAGACCTACGAGCAGTACTTC
CDR3: CASSPPGQTYEQYF

J: TRBJ1-6
V: TRBV7-2
D: -
size: -
DNA: TGTGCCAGCAGCGTAGGTCGGGGTCTCGGTTCACCCCTCCACTTT
CDR3: CASSVGRGLGSPLHF

J: TRBJ1-5
V: TRBV6-1
D: TRBD1
size: -
DNA: TGTGCCAGCAGTGGACAGGGTAGCAATCAGCCCCAGCATTTT
CDR3: CASSGQGSNQPQHF

J: TRBJ2-2
V: TRBV30
D: -
size: -
DNA: TGTGCCTGGACTAGCGCGAACACCGGGGAGCTGTTTTTT
CDR3: CAWTSANTGELFF

J: TRBJ2-7
V: TRBV9
D: TRBD2
size: -
DNA: TGTGCCAGCAGCTTAGGGACTAGCTCGCTCGAGCAGTACTTC
CDR3: CASSLGTSSLEQYF

J: TRBJ2-2
V: TRBV19
D: TRBD2
size: -
DNA: TGTGCCGGACGCTCTGGGGCTAGCGGAATCGGGGAGCTGTTTTTT
CDR3: CAGRSGASGIGELFF

J: TRBJ1-5
V: TRBV30
D: -
size: once
DNA: TGTGCCTGGAGTGTACGCAGGGATCAGCCCCAGCATTTT
CDR3: CAWSVRRDQPQHF

J: TRBJ1-1
V: TRBV5-4
D: -
size: once
DNA: TGTGCCAGCAGCTTATCCGTTCTGAACACTGAAGCTTTCTTT
CDR3: CASSLSVLNTEAFF

J: TRBJ1-2
V: TRBV5-5
D: TRBD1
size: -
DNA: TGTGCCAGCAGCTATTCTCCGGGACAGATAACCTATGGCTACACCTTC
CDR3: CASSYSPGQITYGYTF

J: TRBJ2-5
V: TRBV11-2
D: TRBD1
size: -
DNA: TGTGCCAGCAGCCCCGGGACAGTCCAAGAGACCCAGTACTTC
CDR3: CASSPGTVQETQYF

J: TRBJ2-7
V: TRBV9
D: -
size: -
DNA: TGTGCCAGCAGCCCCCATGAAGGCGAGCAGTACTTC
CDR3: CASSPHEGEQYF

J: TRBJ2-1
V: TRBV4-2
D: -
size: -
DNA: TGTGCCAGCAGGGGGACGAAAGGGGGCTACAATGAGCAGTTCTTC
CDR3: CASRGTKGGYNEQFF

J: TRBJ2-3
V: TRBV5-1
D: -
size: -
DNA: TGCGCCAGCAGCTCACTTCCGGGACCTCCCCGTACGCAGTATTTT
CDR3: CASSSLPGPPRTQYF

J: TRBJ2-1
V: TRBV6-5
D: -
size: -
DNA: TGTGCCAGCAATTCCCGGCGGGGACTTGAGCAGTTCTTC
CDR3: CASNSRRGLEQFF

J: TRBJ1-5
V: TRBV6-5
D: -
size: -
DNA: TGTGCCAGCAGTTACTCGATGGGTAGCAATCAGCCCCAGCATTTT
CDR3: CASSYSMGSNQPQHF

J: TRBJ1-1
V: TRBV5-1
D: -
size: -
DNA: TGCGCCAGCAGTAGGGCGCGAGCGGTGGACACTGAAGCTTTCTTT
CDR3: CASSRARAVDTEAFF

J: TRBJ2-7
V: TRBV2
D: -
size: -
DNA: TGTGCCAGCAGTGACCGGCAGGGCTTAAACGAGCAGTACTTC
CDR3: CASSDRQGLNEQYF

J: TRBJ1-2
V: TRBV28
D: -
size: -
DNA: TGTGCCAGTACACAGGGTTCTGACTATGGCTACACCTTC
CDR3: CASTQGSDYGYTF

J: TRBJ2-7
V: TRBV7-2
D: -
size: -
DNA: TGTGCCAGCAGCTTCACTACTAGCTCCTACGAGCAGTACTTC
CDR3: CASSFTTSSYEQYF

J: TRBJ1-1
V: TRBV4-2
D: -
size: few
DNA: TGTGCCAGCAGCCAAGACGATGAAGCTTTCTTT
CDR3: CASSQDDEAFF

J: TRBJ2-5
V: TRBV18
D: -
size: -
DNA: TGTGCCAGCTCACCAATGGAGACCCAGTACTTC
CDR3: CASSPMETQYF

J: TRBJ2-4
V: TRBV28
D: -
size: once
DNA: TGTGCCACTACATCCCAGGGTGCGAACATTCAGTACTTC
CDR3: CATTSQGANIQYF

J: TRBJ1-2
V: TRBV5-1
D: TRBD1
size: -
DNA: TGCGCCAGCAGCTTAGACAGGGGAGGAGGCTACACCTTC
CDR3: CASSLDRGGGYTF

J: TRBJ2-1
V: TRBV5-6
D: -
size: -
DNA: TGTGCCAGCACCCGACGGGGGTCCTACAATGAGCAGTTCTTC
CDR3: CASTRRGSYNEQFF

J: TRBJ1-2
V: TRBV6-1
D: TRBD1
size: -
DNA: TGTGCCAGCAGTGAGGTTTGGGGACAGGGGGGCTATGGCTACACCTTC
CDR3: CASSEVWGQGGYGYTF

J: TRBJ1-1
V: TRBV4-3
D: TRBD1
size: few
DNA: TGCGCCAGCAGCCAAGATAGCACAGGGGCCCTTACTGGAGCTTTCTTT
CDR3: CASSQDSTGALTGAFF

J: TRBJ2-1
V: TRBV5-1
D: TRBD2
size: -
DNA: TGCGCCAGCAGCCCAATAGCGGGAGGGGCCTTCAATGAGCAGTTCTTC
CDR3: CASSPIAGGAFNEQFF

J: TRBJ2-1
V: TRBV9
D: -
size: -
DNA: TGTGCCAGCTCTCCCTCTATGGTGGCGGACAATGAGCAGTTCTTC
CDR3: CASSPSMVADNEQFF

J: TRBJ2-3
V: TRBV27
D: -
size: -
DNA: TGTGCCAGCAAGGTGGCCCCCACAGATACGCAGTATTTT
CDR3: CASKVAPTDTQYF

J: TRBJ2-2
V: TRBV2
D: -
size: -
DNA: TGTGCCAGCAGCCTAACAGGGAACACCGGGGAGCTGTTTTTT
CDR3: CASSLTGNTGELFF

J: TRBJ2-5
V: TRBV30
D: -
size: -
DNA: TGTGCCTGGAGTGCCGATGGACTTCCAAGGCGTTCAGAGACCCAGTACTTC
CDR3: CAWSADGLPRRSETQYF

J: TRBJ2-5
V: TRBV5-1
D: TRBD1
size: -
DNA: TGCGCCAGCAGCCCCGGGACAGGGTGGTTGGAGACCCAGTACTTC
CDR3: CASSPGTGWLETQYF

J: TRBJ2-4
V: TRBV5-1
D: -
size: -
DNA: TGCGCCAGCAGCACAGGACTAGCCAAAAACATTCAGTACTTC
CDR3: CASSTGLAKNIQYF

J: TRBJ1-3
V: TRBV25-1
D: -
size: -
DNA: TGTGCCAGCAGTGCCATGACAGGTGGCGGAAACACCATATATTTT
CDR3: CASSAMTGGGNTIYF

J: TRBJ1-2
V: TRBV27
D: -
size: -
DNA: TGTGCCAGCAGTTTAAGGGGCCTGGGGTTCAACTATGGCTACACCTTC
CDR3: CASSLRGLGFNYGYTF

J: TRBJ2-4
V: TRBV7-9
D: TRBD1
size: -
DNA: TGTGCCAGCAGCTTAGGACAGGGAGTGGGCAAAAACATTCAGTACTTC
CDR3: CASSLGQGVGKNIQYF

J: TRBJ2-7
V: TRBV28
D: TRBD1
size: -
DNA: TGTGCCAGCAGTTTTTTGGCCGTTGGACAGGGGGCTTATGAGCAGTACTTC
CDR3: CASSFLAVGQGAYEQYF

J: TRBJ2-1
V: TRBV6-1
D: TRBD1
size: once
DNA: TGTGCCAGCAGTGGATCGGGACAGCCCTACAATGAGCAGTTCTTC
CDR3: CASSGSGQPYNEQFF

J: TRBJ2-3
V: TRBV7-3
D: -
size: -
DNA: TGTGCCAGCAGACCCGACAGAAACACAGATACGCAGTATTTT
CDR3: CASRPDRNTDTQYF

J: TRBJ2-2
V: TRBV4-1
D: -
size: once
DNA: TGCGCCAGCAGCCCAGTGGGTATTGACGGGGAGCTGTTTTTT
CDR3: CASSPVGIDGELFF

J: TRBJ2-7
V: TRBV5-1
D: TRBD1
size: -
DNA: TGCGCCAGCAGCCTAACAGGGGTCAACTCCTACGAGCAGTACTTC
CDR3: CASSLTGVNSYEQYF

J: TRBJ1-1
V: TRBV7-2
D: -
size: -
DNA: TGTGCCAGCAGCTCCATGATGAACACTGAAGCTTTCTTT
CDR3: CASSSMMNTEAFF

J: TRBJ1-2
V: TRBV6-1
D: -
size: -
DNA: TGTGCCAGCACCACGAGCTTCAGTTATGGCTACACCTTC
CDR3: CASTTSFSYGYTF

J: TRBJ1-6
V: TRBV27
D: -
size: -
DNA: TGTGCCAGCAGTGCCAAACAGGGAACCACGTCCTCCTATAATTCACCCCTCCACTTT
CDR3: CASSAKQGTTSSYNSPLHF

J: TRBJ1-3
V: TRBV1
D: -
size: -
DNA: TGCACCAGCAGCCAAGATAATGTGGGAGGGACACCGAGCTCTGGAAACACCATATATTTT
CDR3: CTSSQDNVGGTPSSGNTIYF